A single sample is the source of the 16 T cell receptor beta chains below, sequenced in a study of blood T cell repertoires in COVID-19 (dated by TCRdb to the early 2020s). Library prep was done by the immunoSEQ multiplex PCR assay. This immuneACCESS table, as held by TCRdb, lists in-frame sequences with V and J called but not all clones. Of the missing ones, under half trace to an unresolved V gene in checked studies; the others have no known cause. The sample table shows 150,000 or so clones, and roughly 86% are seen once. Around 0.63% of the sample rests with the top ten. Material: peripheral blood. The origin of the receptors is a man in his 60s with COVID-19, enrolled during active disease.

The chain is built from TRBV19 and TRBJ2-7, with D possibly being TRBD2 (6 bases). Germline V gives CDR1 LNHDA, CDR2 SQIVND (reference sequence). V lost 7 bases to trimming and J lost 4 bases, with 20 bases between them. The CDR3 totals 15 residues. The CDR3 DNA sequence: TGTGCCAGTACCATAGGGCCCGGACTAAAATACGAGCAGTACTTC. Residues: CASTIGPGLKYEQYF.

The V and J genes are TRBV30 and TRBJ1-1; D is unresolved. Per the germline V gene, CDR1 is GTSNPN and CDR2 is SVGIG (reference sequence). The CDR3 loop spans 13 amino acids. V was trimmed by 5 bases and J by 4 bases, leaving 14 bases between them. CDR3 sequence (DNA): TGTGCCTGGTGGCGGGTGCTTGGCACTGAAGCTTTCTTT. Translating it yields CAWWRVLGTEAFF.

This chain links TRBV6-2 or TRBV6-3 with TRBJ1-5; TRBD1 might be the D (6 bases). V was trimmed by 2 bases and J by 1 base, leaving 12 bases between them. The CDR3 length is 16 residues. Germline CDR1 MNHEY, CDR2 SVGEGT. The CDR3 sequence is CASSYLGQRSNQPQHF. In DNA, the CDR3 is TGTGCCAGCAGTTACCTAGGACAGAGAAGCAATCAGCCCCAGCATTTT.

The chain recombines TRBV19 with TRBJ2-6; weak D call: TRBD1 (5 bases). The V gene's germline CDR1 is LNHDA and CDR2 SQIVND (reference sequence). The CDR3 runs 15 residues. Trimming cost V 5 bases and J 2 bases, with 10 bases left between them. CDR3 DNA sequence: TGTGCCAGTAGTTCCCAGGGCACTGGGGCCAACGTCCTGACTTTC. Protein product: CASSSQGTGANVLTF.

The chain joins TRBV5-1 to TRBJ1-1; TRBD1 matches at 10 bases. The J segment lost 5 bases and the V segment lost 4 bases, leaving 11 bases of the junction unmatched. CDR1 is SGHRS, CDR2 YFSETQ, per germline. The CDR3 length is 16 residues. CDR3: CASSPSTGTGVTEAFF. The CDR3 region has the DNA TGCGCCAGCAGCCCATCAACCGGGACAGGGGTTACTGAAGCTTTCTTT.

The chain combines TRBV28 with TRBJ1-3; D might be TRBD1 (5 bases). The CDR3 has 15 amino acids. CDR1 is MDHEN, CDR2 SYDVKM, per germline. V lost 7 bases and J lost 0, with 13 bases in between. CDR3 sequence: CASISGHTSGNTIYF. The CDR3, as DNA: TGTGCCAGCATCTCTGGACACACCTCTGGAAACACCATATATTTT.

This chain connects TRBV6-5 to TRBJ2-5, with 8 bases identical to TRBD1. J lost 4 bases, V lost 7 bases, and 11 bases had no gene match. Germline V CDR1 and CDR2: MNHEY, SVGAGI. This CDR3 has 15 amino acids. Here the CDR3 reads CASKPQGAVPETQYF. The CDR3 DNA is TGTGCCAGCAAACCTCAGGGGGCGGTGCCAGAGACCCAGTACTTC.

V usage is TRBV19 and J usage is TRBJ1-1; D perhaps matches TRBD1 (5 bases). The germline V gene has CDR1 LNHDA and CDR2 SQIVND (reference sequence). The CDR3 consists of 15 residues. V lost 8 bases, J lost 1 base, and 17 bases lay in between. The CDR3 protein is CASETAGVANTEAFF. DNA of the CDR3: TGTGCCAGTGAAACAGCGGGGGTGGCGAACACTGAAGCTTTCTTT.

In this sample, this clone turned up once. This chain links TRBV5-4 with TRBJ2-7; weak D call: TRBD2 (5 bases). The CDR3 loop spans 13 amino acids. Looked up from germline, CDR1 is SGHNT and CDR2 is YYREEE (reference sequence). Trimming stripped 1 base from V and 5 bases from J, with 10 bases between. The CDR3 sequence: CASSLLWGDEQYF. The CDR3 nucleotides are TGTGCCAGCAGCTTGCTGTGGGGAGACGAGCAGTACTTC.

The chain links TRBV19 to TRBJ2-4; 8 bases fit TRBD1. V lost 9 bases and J lost 9; bases outside the gene matches: 13. The CDR3 spans 14 residues. CDR1 and CDR2 (germline): LNHDA, SQIVND (reference sequence). The CDR3 loop is CASGPQGAQSIQYF. CDR3 sequence (DNA): TGTGCCAGCGGCCCTCAGGGGGCGCAGAGCATTCAGTACTTC.

V usage is TRBV30 and J usage is TRBJ1-2, with 8 positions matching TRBD1. The ends lost 3 bases at V and 8 bases at J; junction bases unmatched: 5. The CDR3 covers 12 residues. CDR1 GTSNPN and CDR2 SVGIG come from the germline V gene (reference sequence). CDR3 sequence: CAWRQGARGYTF. The CDR3 nucleotides are TGTGCCTGGAGGCAGGGGGCGCGGGGCTACACCTTC.

The V call is TRBV7-9, the J call TRBJ1-1; D ambiguous. V lost 6 bases to trimming and J lost 0 bases, with 11 bases between them. The CDR3 has 14 residues. CDR1 is SEHNR, CDR2 FQNEAQ, per germline (reference sequence). CDR3 DNA sequence: TGTGCCAGCAGTCAAGGAGCCCTGAACACTGAAGCTTTCTTT. Its translation: CASSQGALNTEAFF. Supplemented by reference TRBV7-9 and TRBJ1-1, the full variable domain reads DTGVSQNPRHKITKRGQNVTFRCDPISEHNRLYWYRQTLGQGPEFLTYFQNEAQLEKSRLLSDRFSAERPKGSFSTLEIQRTEQGDSAMYLCASSQGALNTEAFFGQGTRLTVV.

This clone appeared a single time. The chain joins TRBV7-2 to TRBJ2-1; 8 nucleotides line up with TRBD2. V shed 8 bases, J shed 6 bases, and the junction held 12 bases outside the gene matches. Germline values: CDR1 SGHTA, CDR2 FQGNSA. This CDR3 has 15 residues. The CDR3 nucleotides read TGTGCCAGCCGCTCCCCGGGGGCGGGAGGCAATGAGCAGTTCTTC. Translated, it gives CASRSPGAGGNEQFF.

The V call is TRBV13, the J call TRBJ2-1, with 9 bases fitting TRBD1. Germline lookup yields CDR1 PRHDT and CDR2 FYEKMQ (reference sequence). This CDR3 is built from 16 residues. The ends lost 5 bases at V and 6 bases at J; junction bases unmatched: 11. CDR3 bases: TGTGCCAGCAGCCCAGTCCCGGGACAGGGCTCCAATGAGCAGTTCTTC. This encodes CASSPVPGQGSNEQFF.

A single count supports this clone. The chain couples TRBV4-1 to TRBJ2-3; TRBD2 matches 14 bases. J was trimmed by 5 bases and V by 0 bases; bases with no gene match: 7. The germline gives CDR1 MGHRA, CDR2 YSYEKL. The CDR3 length is 18 residues. DNA of the CDR3: TGCGCCAGCAGCCAAGAAGGGGGACTAGCGGGGGTTCAAGATACGCAGTATTTT. Protein sequence: CASSQEGGLAGVQDTQYF.

V usage is TRBV5-8 and J usage is TRBJ1-5, with D unclear. The V gene's germline CDR1 is SGHTS and CDR2 YDEGEE. V dropped 2 bases and J dropped 5 bases, with 5 bases sitting between them. This CDR3 contains 12 residues. CDR3 nucleotide sequence: TGTGCCAGCAGCTTTCCAGATCAGCCCCAGCATTTT. The encoded protein is CASSFPDQPQHF. Full variable domain (remainder filled in from reference TRBV5-8 and TRBJ1-5): EAGVTQSPTHLIKTRGQQATLRCSPISGHTSVYWYQQALGLGLQFLLWYDEGEERNRGNFPPRFSGRQFPNYSSELNVNALELEDSALYLCASSFPDQPQHFGDGTRLSIL.